A single sample is the source of the 13 T cell receptor beta chains below, sequenced in a study of blood T cell repertoires in COVID-19. This table comes from immunoSEQ multiplex PCR, and its TCRdb copy is limited to in-frame clones, with some not included. The sample has approximately 280,000 clones; about 90% are singletons. The sequencing sample was made of peripheral blood. Receptors originate from a woman in her 30s who had recovered from COVID-19.

The chain carries TRBV28 and TRBJ2-1, with D possibly being TRBD2 (5 bases). Trimming removed 4 bases from V and 4 bases from J, with 11 bases in between. The CDR3 consists of 14 residues. Germline CDR1 and CDR2: MDHEN and SYDVKM. This CDR3 is CASSSGLNYNEQFF. Here the CDR3 DNA reads TGTGCCAGCAGTTCAGGACTTAATTACAATGAGCAGTTCTTC.

The chain employs TRBV29-1 and TRBJ2-7; weak D call: TRBD1 (6 bases). Per germline, CDR1 SQVTM and CDR2 ANQGSEA. CDR3 length: 14 residues. With 6 bases removed from V and 2 bases from J, the gap between germline ends came to 17 bases. Here the CDR3 DNA reads TGCAGCGTCGTAGCAGCTGACAGGCCCTACGAGCAGTACTTC. Protein product: CSVVAADRPYEQYF.

The chain couples TRBV4-1 to TRBJ1-6; tentative D call: TRBD1 (6 bases). CDR1 MGHRA and CDR2 YSYEKL come from the germline V gene. V was pared by 3 bases and J by 3 bases, with 12 bases between. The CDR3 extends over 16 amino acids. CDR3 coding DNA: TGCGCCAGCAGCCAGAGGGACACAGTCTATAATTCACCCCTCCACTTT. Residues: CASSQRDTVYNSPLHF.

The chain joins TRBV27 to TRBJ2-2; D remains ambiguous. The V end lost 0 bases, the J end lost 4 bases, and 6 bases lay between the germline ends. The CDR3 sequence is 14 residues long. Germline V CDR1 and CDR2: MNHEY, SMNVEV (reference sequence). The CDR3 nucleotides read TGTGCCAGCAGTTTATCGAGTTTCACCGGGGAGCTGTTTTTT. Protein product: CASSLSSFTGELFF.

V usage is TRBV10-3 and J usage is TRBJ2-1; 7 bases match TRBD2. The junction had 6 bases not matched to a gene; V was cut back by 6 bases and J by 10 bases. In germline, CDR1 is ENHRY, CDR2 SYGVKD. The CDR3 runs 12 residues. As DNA, the CDR3 is TGTGCCATCAGGGGACTACTTACCGAGCAGTTCTTC. Its protein product is CAIRGLLTEQFF.

The rearrangement joins TRBV28 to TRBJ1-4; TRBD1 matches at 9 bases. The CDR3 has 17 residues. With 5 bases clipped from V and 11 bases from J, the junction kept 18 bases outside the gene matches. Germline V CDR1 and CDR2: MDHEN, SYDVKM. CDR3 loop: CASSAIHLRTGEGKLFF. The CDR3 coding sequence is TGTGCCAGCAGTGCCATCCACTTAAGGACAGGGGAAGGGAAACTGTTTTTT.

The CDR3, as DNA: TGTGCCAGCAGGAGGGCTACCTATTACGAGCAGTACTTC. It is translated as CASRRATYYEQYF. The chain carries TRBV5-6 and TRBJ2-7; TRBD2 is a possible D gene (5 bases). Trimming took off 5 bases at V and 4 bases at J, with 13 bases between the two ends. This CDR3 has 13 amino acids. Germline lookup yields CDR1 SGHDT and CDR2 YYEEEE. The entire variable domain, with the rest obtained from reference TRBV5-6 and TRBJ2-7, is as follows: DAGVTQSPTHLIKTRGQQVTLRCSPKSGHDTVSWYQQALGQGPQFIFQYYEEEERQRGNFPDRFSGHQFPNYSSELNVNALLLGDSALYLCASRRATYYEQYFGPGTRLTVT.

DNA for the CDR3: TGTGCCAGCAGCTCGGGGGTTGGCTATGGCTACACCTTC. It codes for CASSSGVGYGYTF. V is TRBV5-4 and J is TRBJ1-2, with TRBD1 as a possible D gene (5 bases). In germline, CDR1 is SGHNT, CDR2 YYREEE (reference sequence). The CDR3 runs to 13 residues. The V end was cut by 3 bases, the J end by 4 bases, with 10 bases between.

This clone has only one observation. The CDR3 reads CASNRDSLGYNVLTF. DNA of the CDR3: TGTGCCAGCAATAGGGACAGTCTGGGCTACAACGTCCTGACTTTC. V gene TRBV28 combines with J gene TRBJ2-6, with 7 bases fitting TRBD1. Per germline, CDR1 MDHEN and CDR2 SYDVKM. Trimming at V came to 7 bases and at J to 9 bases, leaving 12 bases not matched to a gene. The CDR3 contains 15 residues. The full variable domain, rest sourced from reference TRBV28 and TRBJ2-6, is DVKVTQSSRYLVKRTGEKVFLECVQDMDHENMFWYRQDPGLGLRLIYFSYDVKMKEKGDIPEGYSVSREKKERFSLILESASTNQTSMYLCASNRDSLGYNVLTFGAGSRLTVL.

The rearrangement joins TRBV11-2 to TRBJ2-7; the D is unclear. Trimming left V 2 bases short and J 7 bases short, with 15 bases between. The V gene's germline CDR1 is SGHAT and CDR2 FQNNGV. The CDR3 is 14 residues long. CDR3 sequence (DNA): TGTGCCAGCAGCTTACTCCGCCGGGTTTGGGAGCAGTACTTC. It specifies CASSLLRRVWEQYF.

The rearrangement links TRBV6-5 to TRBJ2-1; TRBD2 matches at 8 bases. CDR3 length: 16 amino acids. V dropped 1 base and J dropped 6; count of bases not matched to a gene: 8. Germline loops: CDR1 MNHEY, CDR2 SVGAGI. The CDR3 coding sequence is TGTGCCAGCAGTTACTTGGCGGTAGCGGGATCCAATGAGCAGTTCTTC. It is translated as CASSYLAVAGSNEQFF.

The chain uses TRBV2 and TRBJ2-2, with TRBD2 identical over 12 bases. The CDR3 consists of 13 residues. Germline V gives CDR1 SNHLY, CDR2 FYNNEI. Trimming at V came to 9 bases and at J to 7 bases, leaving 3 bases not matched to a gene. For the CDR3, the DNA is TGTGCCAGTATGACTAGCGGGAGCGGGGAGCTGTTTTTT. It specifies CASMTSGSGELFF.

This clone was seen only a few times. The chain uses TRBV29-1 and TRBJ2-7, with TRBD1 as a possible D gene (5 bases). The V and J ends lost 3 bases and 2 bases respectively, with 8 bases between them. The CDR3 sequence is 12 residues long. Germline CDR1 is SQVTM and CDR2 is ANQGSEA. The CDR3: CSVDDSAYEQYF. The CDR3 DNA sequence: TGCAGCGTTGACGACAGCGCCTACGAGCAGTACTTC.